This is a list of T cell receptor beta chains from one sample in a study of blood T cell repertoires in COVID-19. Generated by immunoSEQ multiplex PCR, the TCRdb table keeps only in-frame clones and is missing some. Of more than 150,000 clones in the sample, 80% were seen once. Sequencing was done on a sample of PBMCs or T cells enriched from blood (not recorded which). Source of these receptors: a man aged 55 to 69 who had been exposed to COVID-19. CDR3s include the opening cysteine and the closing phenylalanine or tryptophan. The D gene is left open where the match is weak. Not every row has a clone size; where given, it reads once, few, many or a size class.

D gene,V gene,J gene,clone size,CDR3 protein,CDR3 DNA
.,TRBV5-5,TRBJ2-7,.,CASSWQSYEQYF,TGTGCCAGCAGCTGGCAGTCCTACGAGCAGTACTTC
.,TRBV15,TRBJ2-1,.,CATSRGQHEQFF,TGTGCCACCAGCAGAGGACAGCATGAGCAGTTCTTC
TRBD2,TRBV2,TRBJ2-1,once,CASSGLAGGRNEQFF,TGTGCCAGCAGCGGACTAGCGGGAGGAAGGAATGAGCAGTTCTTC
.,TRBV7-2,TRBJ1-2,.,CARPQLGGPGGNYGYTF,TGCGCCCGCCCCCAATTGGGGGGGCCCGGGGGAAACTATGGCTACACCTTC
TRBD2,TRBV28,TRBJ2-3,.,CASSLPGGGTDTQYF,TGTGCCAGCAGTCTTCCGGGGGGAGGCACAGATACGCAGTATTTT
TRBD2,TRBV5-5,TRBJ2-5,.,CASSLTGTSGRGGQETQYF,TGTGCCAGCAGCTTGACCGGGACTAGCGGGAGGGGGGGCCAAGAGACCCAGTACTTC
.,TRBV21-1,TRBJ2-7,.,CASSKRGTNYEQYF,TGTGCCAGCAGCAAAAGGGGCACCAACTACGAGCAGTACTTC
TRBD2,TRBV7-8,TRBJ2-5,medium-sized,CASSPLTGTSGSDKYF,TGTGCCAGCAGCCCTCTAACCGGGACTAGCGGGAGTGACAAGTACTTC
.,TRBV5-1,TRBJ1-4,.,CASSLSGINEKLFF,TGCGCCAGCAGCTTGTCAGGGATTAATGAAAAACTGTTTTTT
TRBD2,TRBV11-3,TRBJ2-1,once,CASSLELAGVGGSSYNEQFF,TGTGCCAGCAGCTTAGAACTAGCGGGAGTTGGAGGGAGCTCCTACAATGAGCAGTTCTTC
TRBD1,TRBV5-1,TRBJ1-2,.,CASGQGNRDGYTF,TGCGCCAGTGGACAGGGGAACCGGGATGGCTACACCTTC
TRBD1,TRBV14,TRBJ1-1,few,CASSQGAFRGRLRDEAFF,TGTGCCAGCAGCCAAGGGGCGTTCAGGGGGCGCTTGCGGGATGAAGCTTTCTTT
.,TRBV5-1,TRBJ2-5,.,CASSFGSQETQYF,TGCGCCAGCAGCTTCGGGAGTCAAGAGACCCAGTACTTC
TRBD2,TRBV5-1,TRBJ2-2,.,CASKGLAESTGELFF,TGCGCCAGCAAGGGACTAGCGGAGAGCACCGGGGAGCTGTTTTTT
.,TRBV5-1,TRBJ1-2,.,CASSREPTMGGFYGYTF,TGCGCCAGCAGCCGCGAACCAACGATGGGCGGGTTCTATGGCTACACCTTC
TRBD2,TRBV5-4,TRBJ2-7,few,CASSLVGPSGRDYEQYF,TGTGCCAGCAGCTTGGTAGGTCCTAGCGGGAGGGATTACGAGCAGTACTTC
TRBD1,TRBV7-9,TRBJ2-1,.,CASSGDRAYNEQFF,TGTGCCAGCAGCGGGGACAGGGCCTACAATGAGCAGTTCTTC
.,TRBV3-1/TRBV3-2,TRBJ1-2,.,CASSQGAGLLLGYTF,TGTGCCAGCAGCCAAGGGGCAGGCCTCCTCTTGGGCTACACCTTC
.,TRBV5-6,TRBJ2-2,.,CASRRQLGELFF,TGTGCCAGCAGACGACAGCTCGGGGAGCTGTTTTTT
TRBD1,TRBV6-1,TRBJ1-1,.,CASSEQGATEAFF,TGTGCCAGCAGTGAACAGGGGGCGACTGAAGCTTTCTTT
TRBD2,TRBV7-3,TRBJ2-5,few,CATPRWARRGETQYF,TGTGCCACCCCCAGGTGGGCGAGGCGGGGGGAGACCCAGTACTTC
.,TRBV6-5,TRBJ2-2,.,CASRPGQNTGELFF,TGTGCCAGCAGACCCGGACAAAACACCGGGGAGCTGTTTTTT
.,TRBV7-2,TRBJ2-3,.,CASSLEGRATDTQYF,TGTGCCAGCAGCTTAGAGGGCAGGGCAACAGATACGCAGTATTTT
.,TRBV6-5,TRBJ1-1,.,CASSYSFGFMNTEAFF,TGTGCCAGCAGTTACTCTTTCGGGTTCATGAACACTGAAGCTTTCTTT
.,TRBV29-1,TRBJ2-2,.,CSPTGYGTGELFF,TGCAGCCCAACAGGGTATGGAACCGGGGAGCTGTTTTTT
.,TRBV10-3,TRBJ2-7,once,CAISETPGEQYF,TGTGCCATCAGCGAGACTCCGGGCGAGCAGTACTTC
.,TRBV3-1/TRBV3-2,TRBJ1-1,.,CASSQVDSSTEAFF,TGTGCCAGCAGCCAAGTGGACTCCTCCACTGAAGCTTTCTTT
TRBD1,TRBV7-2,TRBJ1-4,.,CASSQDRSREKLFF,TGTGCCAGCAGCCAGGACAGGTCCCGGGAAAAACTGTTTTTT
.,TRBV5-1,TRBJ2-2,few,CASSLAGAGANTGELFF,TGCGCCAGCAGCTTGGCAGGGGCAGGGGCGAACACCGGGGAGCTGTTTTTT
.,TRBV5-6,TRBJ2-7,.,CASSLPTGSYEQYF,TGTGCCAGCAGCTTGCCAACAGGCTCCTACGAGCAGTACTTC
TRBD2,TRBV2,TRBJ2-3,once,CASTAGGTDTQYF,TGTGCCAGCACAGCGGGAGGCACAGATACGCAGTATTTT
.,TRBV2,TRBJ1-5,.,CASSVEAASNQPQHF,TGTGCCAGCAGTGTTGAAGCTGCTAGCAATCAGCCCCAGCATTTT
TRBD1,TRBV5-1,TRBJ2-1,.,CASTLETGSYNEQFF,TGCGCCAGCACCTTGGAGACAGGGTCCTACAATGAGCAGTTCTTC
TRBD1,TRBV5-6,TRBJ2-7,.,CASSPWDRSYEQYF,TGTGCCAGCAGCCCCTGGGACAGGTCATACGAGCAGTACTTC
TRBD2,TRBV3-1/TRBV3-2,TRBJ2-7,.,CASSQSSGRSEQYF,TGTGCCAGCAGCCAATCTAGCGGGAGAAGCGAGCAGTACTTC
.,TRBV3-1/TRBV3-2,TRBJ2-6,.,CASSQGQGYWSGANVLTF,TGTGCCAGCAGCCAGGGGCAGGGGTATTGGTCTGGGGCCAACGTCCTGACTTTC
.,TRBV27,TRBJ2-7,medium-sized,CASSTSGSNYEQYF,TGTGCCAGCAGTACCTCCGGGAGTAACTACGAGCAGTACTTC
TRBD2,TRBV9,TRBJ2-7,once,CASSVTGLAGGREQYF,TGTGCCAGCAGCGTAACTGGACTAGCGGGAGGGAGGGAGCAGTACTTC
TRBD1,TRBV9,TRBJ2-7,.,CASSPSDRLLGNEQYF,TGTGCCAGCAGCCCCTCGGACAGGCTCTTGGGTAACGAGCAGTACTTC
.,TRBV21-1,TRBJ2-5,.,CASSYFVPAQETQYF,TGTGCCAGCAGTTACTTCGTACCCGCACAGGAGACCCAGTACTTC
TRBD1,TRBV5-1,TRBJ2-1,.,CASSFGTGANEQFF,TGCGCCAGCAGCTTCGGAACAGGGGCGAATGAGCAGTTCTTC
.,TRBV3-1/TRBV3-2,TRBJ2-3,.,CASSQRGGSPPDTQYF,TGTGCCAGCAGCCAGAGAGGAGGGAGCCCCCCAGATACGCAGTATTTT
TRBD2,TRBV11-3,TRBJ2-5,.,CASSPDLAGGTQYF,TGTGCCAGCAGCCCTGACCTAGCGGGAGGGACCCAGTACTTC
TRBD1,TRBV9,TRBJ1-2,.,CASSVDPTGGLGYTF,TGTGCCAGCAGCGTAGACCCGACAGGGGGTCTTGGCTACACCTTC
TRBD2,TRBV2,TRBJ2-7,.,CASTTGRGYRSAYEQYF,TGTGCCAGCACCACCGGGAGGGGATATCGGTCAGCCTACGAGCAGTACTTC
TRBD2,TRBV2,TRBJ2-3,.,CASSGTSGSMDTQYF,TGTGCCAGCAGTGGTACTAGCGGGAGCATGGATACGCAGTATTTT
TRBD2,TRBV5-4,TRBJ2-7,.,CASRSDPGLAAPYEQYF,TGTGCCAGCAGGTCCGACCCGGGGCTAGCGGCCCCCTACGAGCAGTACTTC